These 19 T cell receptor beta chains were sequenced from one sample in a study of T cells after yellow fever vaccination. TCRdb re-analysed the 5' RACE reads in MiXCR, keeping a single row per CDR3 protein. This sample has 400,000 to 450,000 distinct CDR3 sequences, with around 19% found just once. The material sequenced was PBMCs, taken before the yellow fever booster vaccination. All receptors come from a man aged 18 to 30 who received the YFV17D yellow fever vaccine.

V usage is TRBV4-1 and J usage is TRBJ1-5; TRBD1 is a possible D gene (5 bases). This CDR3 region has 17 residues. V dropped 0 bases and J dropped 7 bases, with 19 bases sitting between them. CDR1 and CDR2 (germline): MGHRA, YSYEKL. This CDR3 is CASSQDPGIGYRQPQHF. DNA of the CDR3: TGCGCCAGCAGCCAAGATCCAGGGATAGGGTATAGACAGCCCCAGCATTTT.

CDR3 bases: TGTGCCAGTAACAAGGGGGCCCCAGATACGCAGTATTTT. This sequence encodes CASNKGAPDTQYF. The chain has TRBV19 and TRBJ2-3; 7 bases are shared with TRBD1. The germline gives CDR1 LNHDA, CDR2 SQIVND (reference sequence). V lost 7 bases, J lost 4 bases, and 5 bases stayed unmatched. This CDR3 region has 13 residues. The complete variable domain, with remaining parts taken from reference TRBV19 and TRBJ2-3, reads DGGITQSPKYLFRKEGQNVTLSCEQNLNHDAMYWYRQDPGQGLRLIYYSQIVNDFQKGDIAEGYSVSREKKESFPLTVTSAQKNPTAFYLCASNKGAPDTQYFGPGTRLTVL.

The CDR3 sequence: CASGTYQPQHF. CDR3 bases: TGTGCCAGCGGGACCTATCAGCCCCAGCATTTT. The gene calls are TRBV27 and TRBJ1-5, with D possibly being TRBD1 (5 bases). This CDR3 is built from 11 residues. Germline V gene data show CDR1 as MNHEY and CDR2 as SMNVEV (reference sequence). V dropped 8 bases and J dropped 5 bases, with 7 bases sitting between them.

This clonotype has at least ten counts. This chain links TRBV4-3 with TRBJ2-3; D is undetermined. The V and J ends lost 1 base and 0 bases respectively, with 2 bases between them. The CDR3 loop spans 13 amino acids. CDR1 is LGHNA, CDR2 YSLEER, per germline. The CDR3 spells CASSQASTDTQYF. In nucleotides, the CDR3 is TGCGCCAGCAGCCAAGCCAGCACAGATACGCAGTATTTT.

The chain is built from TRBV28 and TRBJ1-5, with TRBD1 matching 9 bases. V lost 7 bases to trimming and J lost 6 bases; unmatched junction nucleotides: 1. Germline V gene data show CDR1 as MDHEN and CDR2 as SYDVKM. This CDR3 contains 12 residues. CDR3 nucleotide sequence: TGTGCCAGCAAGGACAGGGGTCAGCCCCAGCATTTT. Translating it yields CASKDRGQPQHF. Using reference TRBV28 and TRBJ1-5 for the parts outside the CDR3, the full variable domain is DVKVTQSSRYLVKRTGEKVFLECVQDMDHENMFWYRQDPGLGLRLIYFSYDVKMKEKGDIPEGYSVSREKKERFSLILESASTNQTSMYLCASKDRGQPQHFGDGTRLSIL.

This clonotype was observed at least ten times. The chain recombines TRBV12-3 or TRBV12-4 with TRBJ2-3; D gene ambiguous. This CDR3 spans 13 amino acids. Trimming shortened V by 6 bases and J by 0 bases, and 7 bases separated the two germline ends. DNA of the CDR3: TGTGCCAGCAGCCCAGCTAGCACAGATACGCAGTATTTT. Translated: CASSPASTDTQYF.

This clonotype has a handful of counts. The V gene is TRBV4-1, the J gene TRBJ2-7; D is perhaps TRBD1 (5 bases). The germline V gene has CDR1 MGHRA and CDR2 YSYEKL. This CDR3 region has 16 residues. The V and J ends lost 0 bases and 3 bases respectively, with 15 bases between them. The CDR3 sequence: CASSQDEHGQNYEQYF. The CDR3 coding sequence is TGCGCCAGCAGCCAAGATGAGCACGGACAAAACTACGAGCAGTACTTC.

There are a few counts of this clonotype. This rearrangement joins TRBV6-6 to TRBJ1-3; TRBD1 aligns across 9 bases. Germline values: CDR1 MNHNY, CDR2 SVGAGI (reference sequence). The CDR3 spans 17 residues. V was pared by 6 bases and J by 0 bases, with 9 bases of the junction left unmatched. The CDR3 spells CASRGGTGSFSGNTIYF. DNA for the CDR3: TGTGCCAGCAGGGGCGGGACAGGGAGCTTCTCTGGAAACACCATATATTTT.

V is TRBV9 and J is TRBJ2-3, with a tentative D call TRBD2 (5 bases). Between the trimmed V and J ends, which lost 1 base and 3 bases, there was a span of 9 bases. CDR1 is SGDLS, CDR2 YYNGEE, per germline. There are 14 residues in the CDR3. CDR3 amino acids: CASSVLGNTDTQYF. CDR3 bases: TGTGCCAGCAGCGTACTCGGGAATACAGATACGCAGTATTTT.

The table lists this clonotype with a few counts. This chain uses TRBV29-1 with TRBJ2-2; no definite D call. Looked up from germline, CDR1 is SQVTM and CDR2 is ANQGSEA. The CDR3 totals 13 residues. V was shortened by 6 bases and J by 5 bases, with 13 bases between the two germline ends. In DNA, the CDR3 is TGCAGCGTCCGCCTAGACGGGACCGGGGAGCTGTTTTTT. Translated, it gives CSVRLDGTGELFF.

At least ten counts were recorded for this clonotype. This sequence joins TRBV10-3 and TRBJ1-4; D remains unclear. CDR1 and CDR2 (germline): ENHRY, SYGVKD. Trimming removed 6 bases at V and 8 bases at J, with 13 bases between. This CDR3 contains 13 residues. The CDR3 sequence is CAIRPGTGEKLFF. CDR3 nucleotides: TGTGCCATCAGGCCGGGAACGGGGGAAAAACTGTTTTTT.

The table lists this clonotype with a few counts. This chain connects TRBV7-3 to TRBJ2-5, with 10 bases identical to TRBD2. Germline loops: CDR1 SGHTA, CDR2 FQGTGA. The CDR3 runs 17 residues. Trimming took 5 bases from V and 1 from J; bases not matched to a gene: 10. CDR3 bases: TGTGCCAGCAGCCCCTTAGTCGGGACTAGCGTCCAAGAGACCCAGTACTTC. This gives the protein CASSPLVGTSVQETQYF. The complete variable domain, with remaining parts taken from reference TRBV7-3 and TRBJ2-5, reads GAGVSQTPSNKVTEKGKYVELRCDPISGHTALYWYRQSLGQGPEFLIYFQGTGAADDSGLPNDRFFAVRPEGSVSTLKIQRTERGDSAVYLCASSPLVGTSVQETQYFGPGTRLLVL.

This clonotype was seen more than once but under ten times. The chain couples TRBV7-7 to TRBJ2-2; TRBD2 matches 9 bases. From germline, CDR1 is SSHAT and CDR2 FNYEAQ (reference sequence). The CDR3 covers 14 residues. The V gene end was trimmed by 10 bases and the J gene end by 4 bases; junction bases not matched to a gene: 7. The CDR3 nucleotides are TGTGCCATCCCAGCGGGGGGTGTCACCGGGGAGCTGTTTTTT. It yields the protein CAIPAGGVTGELFF.

The table lists this clonotype with a few counts. The chain has TRBV29-1 and TRBJ2-3; 10 bases map to TRBD1. The CDR3 has 15 residues. V lost 6 bases and J lost 5; bases outside the gene matches: 11. CDR1 SQVTM and CDR2 ANQGSEA come from the germline V gene. In DNA form, the CDR3 reads TGCAGCGTAGAAAGTGACAGGGGGCCGTTAGATACGCAGTATTTT. Translation gives CSVESDRGPLDTQYF.

This clonotype was counted between two and nine times. The chain combines TRBV9 with TRBJ2-1, with 7 positions matching TRBD2. Trimming removed 0 bases from V and 3 bases from J; junction bases left unmatched: 6. Germline values: CDR1 SGDLS, CDR2 YYNGEE. This CDR3 region has 16 residues. CDR3 DNA sequence: TGTGCCAGCAGCGTAGATGGGGGGGAGCACTACAATGAGCAGTTCTTC. This sequence encodes CASSVDGGEHYNEQFF.

The chain uses TRBV10-3 and TRBJ1-2, with TRBD1 identical over 10 bases. J was trimmed by 6 bases and V by 6 bases; bases with no gene match: 10. Germline CDR1 reads ENHRY; CDR2 reads SYGVKD. The CDR3 consists of 15 residues. The CDR3 reads CAISGTGAGIDGYTF. The CDR3 DNA sequence: TGTGCCATCAGCGGGACAGGGGCGGGGATCGATGGCTACACCTTC.

This chain connects TRBV20-1 to TRBJ2-2; 8 nucleotides align to TRBD1. CDR3 size: 14 residues. The germline CDR1 and CDR2 sequences are DFQATT and SNEGSKA (reference sequence). Unmatched junction bases numbered 4, after V lost 5 bases and J lost 2 bases. The CDR3 loop reads CSALGQENTGELFF. The CDR3 region has the DNA TGCAGTGCTTTGGGACAGGAAAACACCGGGGAGCTGTTTTTT.

This clonotype turned up a few times. This chain joins TRBV20-1 and TRBJ2-3; possibly TRBD2 for D (5 bases). V was clipped by 0 bases and J by 2 bases, with 15 bases between them. CDR1 is DFQATT, CDR2 SNEGSKA, per germline (reference sequence). The length of the CDR3 is 16 residues. Here the CDR3 DNA reads TGCAGTGCTAGAGATCTGAGCGGCTCCTTCACAGATACGCAGTATTTT. Translation: CSARDLSGSFTDTQYF.

This clonotype turned up a few times. V and J are TRBV20-1 and TRBJ1-1; no reliable D call. The V and J ends lost 6 bases and 1 base respectively, with 9 bases between them. CDR3 length: 12 amino acids. Germline V gives CDR1 DFQATT, CDR2 SNEGSKA (reference sequence). The CDR3: CSAIQENTEAFF. The CDR3, as DNA: TGCAGTGCCATTCAGGAGAACACTGAAGCTTTCTTT.